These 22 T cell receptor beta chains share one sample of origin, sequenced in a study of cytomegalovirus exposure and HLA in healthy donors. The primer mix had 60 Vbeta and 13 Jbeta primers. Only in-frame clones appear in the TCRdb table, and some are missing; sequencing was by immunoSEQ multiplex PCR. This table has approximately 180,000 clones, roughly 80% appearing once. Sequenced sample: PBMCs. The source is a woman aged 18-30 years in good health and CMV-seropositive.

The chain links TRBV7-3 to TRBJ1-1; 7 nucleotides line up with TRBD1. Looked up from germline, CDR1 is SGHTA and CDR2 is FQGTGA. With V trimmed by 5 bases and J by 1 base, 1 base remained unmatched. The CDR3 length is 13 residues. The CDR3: CASSRDRNTEAFF. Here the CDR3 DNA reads TGTGCCAGCAGCAGGGACAGGAACACTGAAGCTTTCTTT.

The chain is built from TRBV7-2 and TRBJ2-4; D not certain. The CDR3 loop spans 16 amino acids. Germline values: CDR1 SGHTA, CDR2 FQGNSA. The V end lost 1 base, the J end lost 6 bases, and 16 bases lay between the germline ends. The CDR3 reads CASSLDAIPRINIQYF. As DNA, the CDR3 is TGTGCCAGCAGCTTAGACGCCATCCCCAGAATAAACATTCAGTACTTC.

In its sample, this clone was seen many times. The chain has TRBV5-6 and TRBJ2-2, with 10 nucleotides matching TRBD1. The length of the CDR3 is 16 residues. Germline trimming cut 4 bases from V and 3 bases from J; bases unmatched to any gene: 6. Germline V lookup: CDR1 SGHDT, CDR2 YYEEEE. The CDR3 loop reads CASSTGTGVYTGELFF. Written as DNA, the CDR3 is TGTGCCAGCAGCACCGGGACAGGGGTTTACACCGGGGAGCTGTTTTTT. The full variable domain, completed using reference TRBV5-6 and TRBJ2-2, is DAGVTQSPTHLIKTRGQQVTLRCSPKSGHDTVSWYQQALGQGPQFIFQYYEEEERQRGNFPDRFSGHQFPNYSSELNVNALLLGDSALYLCASSTGTGVYTGELFFGEGSRLTVL.

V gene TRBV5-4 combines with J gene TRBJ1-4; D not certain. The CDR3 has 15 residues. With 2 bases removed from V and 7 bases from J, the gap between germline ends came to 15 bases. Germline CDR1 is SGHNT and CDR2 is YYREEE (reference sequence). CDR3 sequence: CASSLDSLGGEKLFF. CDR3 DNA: TGTGCCAGCAGCTTAGACTCCCTCGGCGGTGAAAAACTGTTTTTT.

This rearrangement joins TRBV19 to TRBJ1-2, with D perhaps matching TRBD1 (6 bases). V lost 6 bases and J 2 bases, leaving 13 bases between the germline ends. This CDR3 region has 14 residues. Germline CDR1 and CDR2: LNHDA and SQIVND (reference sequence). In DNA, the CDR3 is TGTGCCAGTAGAACACAGGGATACAACTATGGCTACACCTTC. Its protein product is CASRTQGYNYGYTF.

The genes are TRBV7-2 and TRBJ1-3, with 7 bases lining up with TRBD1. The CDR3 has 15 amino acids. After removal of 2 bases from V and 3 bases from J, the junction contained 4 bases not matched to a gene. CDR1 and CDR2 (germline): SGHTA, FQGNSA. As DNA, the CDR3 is TGTGCCAGCAGCTTAACAGGGGTTCGTGGAAACACCATATATTTT. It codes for CASSLTGVRGNTIYF.

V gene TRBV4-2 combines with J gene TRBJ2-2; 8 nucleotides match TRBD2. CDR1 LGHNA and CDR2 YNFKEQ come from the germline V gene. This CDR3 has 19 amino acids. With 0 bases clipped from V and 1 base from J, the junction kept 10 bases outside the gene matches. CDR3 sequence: CASSQEGLIAGLNTGELFF. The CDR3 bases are TGTGCCAGCAGCCAAGAGGGACTTATAGCGGGATTGAACACCGGGGAGCTGTTTTTT.

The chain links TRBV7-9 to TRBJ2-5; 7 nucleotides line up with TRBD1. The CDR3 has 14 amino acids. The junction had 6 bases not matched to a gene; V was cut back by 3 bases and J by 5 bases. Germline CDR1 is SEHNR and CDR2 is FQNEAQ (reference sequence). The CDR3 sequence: CASSLPTGQETQYF. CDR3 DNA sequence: TGTGCCAGCAGCTTGCCGACAGGGCAGGAGACCCAGTACTTC.

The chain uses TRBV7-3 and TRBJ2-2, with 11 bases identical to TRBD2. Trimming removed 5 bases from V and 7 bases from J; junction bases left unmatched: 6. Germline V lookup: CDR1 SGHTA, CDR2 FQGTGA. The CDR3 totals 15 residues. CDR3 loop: CASSRLAGYSGELFF. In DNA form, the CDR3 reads TGTGCCAGCAGCCGACTAGCGGGGTACAGCGGGGAGCTGTTTTTT.

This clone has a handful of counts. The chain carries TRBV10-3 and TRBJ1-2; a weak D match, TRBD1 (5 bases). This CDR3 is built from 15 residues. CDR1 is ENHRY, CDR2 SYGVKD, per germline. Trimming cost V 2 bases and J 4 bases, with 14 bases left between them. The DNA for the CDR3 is TGTGCCATCAGTGAGCTCGCCCAGGGAAGCTATGGCTACACCTTC. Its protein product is CAISELAQGSYGYTF.

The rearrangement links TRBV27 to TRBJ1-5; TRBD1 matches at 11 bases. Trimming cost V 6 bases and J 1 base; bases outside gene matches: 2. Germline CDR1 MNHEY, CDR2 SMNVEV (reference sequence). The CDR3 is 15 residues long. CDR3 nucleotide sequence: TGTGCCAGCAGGGGGGACAGGGGGAGCAATCAGCCCCAGCATTTT. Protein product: CASRGDRGSNQPQHF.

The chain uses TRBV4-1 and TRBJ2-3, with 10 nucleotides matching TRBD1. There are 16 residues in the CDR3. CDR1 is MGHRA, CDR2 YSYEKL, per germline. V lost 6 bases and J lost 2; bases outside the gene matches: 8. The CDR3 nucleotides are TGCGCCAGCAGTTCTACCGGGACAGGGGCCACAGATACGCAGTATTTT. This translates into CASSSTGTGATDTQYF.

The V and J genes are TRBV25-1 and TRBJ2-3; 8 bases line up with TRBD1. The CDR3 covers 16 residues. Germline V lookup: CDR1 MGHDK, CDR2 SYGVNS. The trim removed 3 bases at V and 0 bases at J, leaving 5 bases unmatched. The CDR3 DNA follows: TGTGCCAGCAGTGAGGACAGGGCAGCTAGCACAGATACGCAGTATTTT. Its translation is CASSEDRAASTDTQYF.

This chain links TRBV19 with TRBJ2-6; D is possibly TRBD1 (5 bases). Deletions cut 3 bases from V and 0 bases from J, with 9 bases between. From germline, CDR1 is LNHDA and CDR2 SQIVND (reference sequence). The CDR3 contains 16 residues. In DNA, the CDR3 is TGTGCCAGTAGTATTCACAGGACCTCTGGGGCCAACGTCCTGACTTTC. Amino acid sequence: CASSIHRTSGANVLTF.

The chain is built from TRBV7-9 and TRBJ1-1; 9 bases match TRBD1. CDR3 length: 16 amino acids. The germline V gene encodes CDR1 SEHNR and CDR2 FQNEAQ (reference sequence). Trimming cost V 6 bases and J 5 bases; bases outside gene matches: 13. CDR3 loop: CASSSTSGQGRTEAFF. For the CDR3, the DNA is TGTGCCAGCAGTTCCACCTCAGGACAGGGGAGGACTGAAGCTTTCTTT.

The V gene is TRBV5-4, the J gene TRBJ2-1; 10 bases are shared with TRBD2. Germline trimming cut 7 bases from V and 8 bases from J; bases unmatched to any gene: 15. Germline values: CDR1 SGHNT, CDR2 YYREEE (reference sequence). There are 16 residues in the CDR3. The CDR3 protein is CASSSGGAGDGDEQFF. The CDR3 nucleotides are TGTGCCAGCTCCAGCGGGGGGGCGGGGGATGGAGATGAGCAGTTCTTC.

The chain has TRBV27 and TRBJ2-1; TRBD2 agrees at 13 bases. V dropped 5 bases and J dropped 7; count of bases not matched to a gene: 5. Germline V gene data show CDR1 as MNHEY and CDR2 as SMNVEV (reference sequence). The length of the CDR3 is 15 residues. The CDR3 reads CASSQGLAGVNEQFF. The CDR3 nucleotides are TGTGCCAGCAGTCAAGGACTAGCGGGGGTTAATGAGCAGTTCTTC.

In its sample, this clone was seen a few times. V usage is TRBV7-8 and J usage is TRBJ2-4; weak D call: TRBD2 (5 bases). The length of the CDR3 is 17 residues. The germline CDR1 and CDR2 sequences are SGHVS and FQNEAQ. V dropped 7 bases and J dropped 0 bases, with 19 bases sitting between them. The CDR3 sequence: CASTLQREPIAKNIQYF. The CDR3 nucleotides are TGTGCCAGCACCCTACAGAGGGAGCCTATAGCCAAAAACATTCAGTACTTC.

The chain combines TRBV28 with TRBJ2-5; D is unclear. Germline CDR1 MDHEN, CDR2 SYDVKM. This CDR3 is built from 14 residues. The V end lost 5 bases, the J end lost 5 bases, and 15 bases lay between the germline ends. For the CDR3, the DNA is TGTGCCAGCAGTATACCGACCACGCGGGAGACCCAGTACTTC. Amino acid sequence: CASSIPTTRETQYF. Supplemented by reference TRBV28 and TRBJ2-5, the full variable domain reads DVKVTQSSRYLVKRTGEKVFLECVQDMDHENMFWYRQDPGLGLRLIYFSYDVKMKEKGDIPEGYSVSREKKERFSLILESASTNQTSMYLCASSIPTTRETQYFGPGTRLLVL.

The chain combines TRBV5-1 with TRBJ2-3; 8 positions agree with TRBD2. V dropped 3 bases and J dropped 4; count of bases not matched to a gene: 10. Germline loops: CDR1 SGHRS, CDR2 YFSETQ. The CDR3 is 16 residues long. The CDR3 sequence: CASSWVGTSKADTQYF. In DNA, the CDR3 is TGCGCCAGCAGCTGGGTGGGGACTAGTAAGGCAGATACGCAGTATTTT.

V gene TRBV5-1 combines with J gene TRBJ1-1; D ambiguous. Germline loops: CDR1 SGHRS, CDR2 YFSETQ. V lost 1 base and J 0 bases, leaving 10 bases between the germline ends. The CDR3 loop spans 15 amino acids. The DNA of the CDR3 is TGCGCCAGCAGCTTGTACCCAGGTATGAACACTGAAGCTTTCTTT. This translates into CASSLYPGMNTEAFF.

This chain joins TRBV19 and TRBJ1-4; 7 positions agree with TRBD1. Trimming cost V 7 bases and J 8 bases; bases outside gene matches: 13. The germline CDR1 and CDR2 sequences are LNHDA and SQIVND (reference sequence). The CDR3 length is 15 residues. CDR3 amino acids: CASTNRQGDAEKLFF. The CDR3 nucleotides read TGTGCCAGTACCAACAGACAGGGAGATGCCGAAAAACTGTTTTTT.